This TCR beta chain was found in a study of naive and memory T cell subsets. Study-level findings and limits: Potentially, T cell activation and differentiation skew this RNA-based measurement.

This clonotype has more than one count but fewer than ten. Its antigen is currently unknown. This clone may be a read error of a much larger clone one base away. Whole blood, over 2 ml, came from adult healthy volunteers. The library had UMIs added by 3' ligation of an oligonucleotide to TCR cDNA. This CDR3 has 13 amino acids. Germline V gene lookup returns CDR1 LGHNA and CDR2 YSLEER. The ends lost 9 bases at V and 6 bases at J; junction bases unmatched: 7. Alpha and beta constant region primers primed reverse transcription for blood and skin samples. Four PCR rounds used nested alpha and beta constant region primers plus the SP2 primer. TCRdb itself ran the 5' RACE reads through MiXCR, one entry per CDR3 protein. Seen here are under 25,000 distinct CDR3 sequences, around 4.2% observed once, and the top ten hold under 9%.

The chain uses TRBV4-3 and TRBJ2-1; TRBD2 matches at 8 bases. The receptor was derived from a male donor in good health. This CDR3 reads CASAGGACNEQFF. The CDR3 region has the DNA TGCGCCAGTGCGGGGGGCGCATGCAATGAGCAGTTCTTC.